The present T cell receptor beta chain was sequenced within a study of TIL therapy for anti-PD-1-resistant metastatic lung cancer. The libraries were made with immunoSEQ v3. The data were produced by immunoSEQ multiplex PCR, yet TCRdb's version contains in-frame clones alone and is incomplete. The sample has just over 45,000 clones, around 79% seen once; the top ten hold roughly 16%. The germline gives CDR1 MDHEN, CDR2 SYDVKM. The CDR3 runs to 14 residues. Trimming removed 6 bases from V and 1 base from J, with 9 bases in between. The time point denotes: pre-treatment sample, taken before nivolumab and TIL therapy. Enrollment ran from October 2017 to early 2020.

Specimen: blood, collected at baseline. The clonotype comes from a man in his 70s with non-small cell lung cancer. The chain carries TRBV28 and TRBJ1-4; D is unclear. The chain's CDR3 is CASSMTLTNEKLFF. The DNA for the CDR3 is TGTGCCAGCAGCATGACTCTAACTAATGAAAAACTGTTTTTT.